The rows below give T cell receptor beta chains drawn from one sample of a study of blood T cell repertoires in COVID-19. TCRdb's copy holds only in-frame clones and misses some; the assay was immunoSEQ multiplex PCR. Here the sample spans around 78,000 clones, about nine tenths being singletons. Sample: peripheral blood. The receptors shown here come from a human donor in a cohort sampled during active COVID-19. Both conserved end residues are part of each CDR3. A D gene is named only where the DNA matches it firmly. Not all rows give a size; the values are once, few, many and, for expanded clones, a class.

>TRBJ2-5|TRBV4-3|-|-
CASSQDPSETQYF
TGCGCCAGCAGCCAAGATCCCTCCGAGACCCAGTACTTC
>TRBJ2-5|TRBV30|-|-
CAWNQGGSYQETQYF
TGTGCCTGGAACCAGGGGGGATCCTACCAAGAGACCCAGTACTTC
>TRBJ2-3|TRBV3-1/TRBV3-2|TRBD2|-
CASSQVPGGLETDTQYF
TGTGCCAGCAGCCAAGTCCCGGGGGGACTAGAAACAGATACGCAGTATTTT
>TRBJ2-5|TRBV28|TRBD1|-
CASSEMTGATLETQYF
TGTGCCAGCAGTGAAATGACAGGGGCGACTCTGGAGACCCAGTACTTC
>TRBJ2-6|TRBV7-8|TRBD2|few
CASSSYRVLAGISGANVLTF
TGTGCCAGCAGCTCATACAGGGTACTAGCGGGAATCTCTGGGGCCAACGTCCTGACTTTC
>TRBJ2-7|TRBV6-2/TRBV6-3|-|-
CASSYGGASYEQYF
TGTGCCAGCAGTTACGGGGGGGCGAGCTACGAGCAGTACTTC
>TRBJ2-5|TRBV7-9|-|once
CASSFSGEETQYF
TGTGCCAGCAGCTTCTCAGGGGAAGAGACCCAGTACTTC
>TRBJ2-7|TRBV13|TRBD2|-
CASSLRGEGHYEQYF
TGTGCCAGCAGCTTACGTGGGGAGGGGCACTACGAGCAGTACTTC
>TRBJ2-5|TRBV4-2|-|-
CASSQDRGLGETQYF
TGTGCCAGCAGCCAAGACCGAGGACTTGGGGAGACCCAGTACTTC
>TRBJ1-3|TRBV12-2|-|-
CASRRTKRPGTGTFNTIYF
TGTGCAAGTCGCCGTACAAAAAGGCCCGGGACAGGGACATTTAACACCATATATTTT
>TRBJ2-5|TRBV29-1|-|-
CSVARGSKGQYF
TGCAGCGTTGCAAGGGGCAGTAAGGGCCAGTACTTC
>TRBJ1-4|TRBV11-2|-|-
CASSFGRANEKLFF
TGTGCCAGCAGCTTCGGGAGGGCTAATGAAAAACTGTTTTTT
>TRBJ1-1|TRBV6-5|-|few
CASSYDRNTEAFF
TGTGCCAGCAGTTACGACAGGAACACTGAAGCTTTCTTT